The next 17 T cell receptor beta chains were all read from a single sample in a study of blood T cell repertoires in COVID-19. Produced via immunoSEQ multiplex PCR; TCRdb's table is partial and in-frame only. The table includes over 400,000 clones, 70% to 90% detected once. What was sequenced was peripheral blood. Every receptor here comes from a woman aged 45 to 65 with COVID-19, enrolled during active disease.

This chain joins TRBV27 and TRBJ2-5; 11 bases line up with TRBD2. The junction had 7 bases not matched to a gene; V was cut back by 6 bases and J by 4 bases. This CDR3 has 15 residues. Germline V gives CDR1 MNHEY, CDR2 SMNVEV (reference sequence). The CDR3 DNA is TGTGCCAGCAGACAACTCCTAGCGGGGGGAGAGACCCAGTACTTC. It translates to CASRQLLAGGETQYF.

This chain connects TRBV12-3 or TRBV12-4 to TRBJ2-7, with D possibly being TRBD1 (6 bases). With 6 bases removed from V and 5 bases from J, the gap between germline ends came to 11 bases. The CDR3 is made up of 12 amino acids. As DNA, the CDR3 is TGTGCCAGCAGCACGGGACATGACGAGCAGTACTTC. Amino acids: CASSTGHDEQYF.

As concerns this clone: The sample carries other DNA sequences with the same CDR3. The chain has TRBV5-1 and TRBJ1-1; possibly TRBD1 for D (5 bases). Germline V CDR1 and CDR2: SGHRS, YFSETQ. The CDR3 is made up of 11 amino acids. V lost 0 bases and J 8 bases, leaving 5 bases between the germline ends. The CDR3, as DNA: TGCGCCAGCAGCTTGGGACAGGAAGCTTTCTTT. This sequence encodes CASSLGQEAFF.

This rearrangement joins TRBV9 to TRBJ2-7; D is perhaps TRBD1 (6 bases). Germline loops: CDR1 SGDLS, CDR2 YYNGEE. V lost 10 bases and J lost 4, with 12 bases in between. The CDR3 extends over 11 amino acids. The chain's CDR3 is CAGKGGYEQYF. CDR3 nucleotides: TGTGCCGGAAAAGGGGGTTACGAGCAGTACTTC.

For the CDR3, the DNA is TGTGCCAGCACTCTCGGCCGAGGCCCGGAAGACTACACCTTC. Protein product: CASTLGRGPEDYTF. The chain combines TRBV7-2 with TRBJ1-2; no definite D call. The CDR3 is 14 amino acids. CDR1 and CDR2 from the germline V gene are SGHTA and FQGNSA. V lost 7 bases to trimming and J lost 10 bases, with 22 bases between them. Drawing the rest from reference TRBV7-2 and TRBJ1-2, the complete variable domain is GAGVSQSPSNKVTEKGKDVELRCDPISGHTALYWYRQSLGQGLEFLIYFQGNSAPDKSGLPSDRFSAERTGGSVSTLTIQRTQQEDSAVYLCASTLGRGPEDYTFGSGTRLTVV.

The rearrangement joins TRBV18 to TRBJ1-1; tentative D call: TRBD1 (5 bases). With 3 bases removed from V and 5 bases from J, the gap between germline ends came to 19 bases. This CDR3 is 16 amino acids long. Germline loops: CDR1 KGHSH, CDR2 LQKENI. CDR3 amino acids: CASSPQGAGSTTEAFF. CDR3 nucleotides: TGTGCCAGCTCACCCCAGGGCGCAGGGTCCACAACTGAAGCTTTCTTT.

The V call is TRBV6-5, the J call TRBJ1-1; 7 nucleotides line up with TRBD1. CDR1 is MNHEY, CDR2 SVGAGI, per germline. This CDR3 contains 14 residues. J gave up 0 bases and V 6 bases, and 4 bases lay outside the gene matches. CDR3 DNA sequence: TGTGCCAGCAGGAGGGGACAGATGAACACTGAAGCTTTCTTT. It yields the protein CASRRGQMNTEAFF.

This clone occurred once. V and J are TRBV14 and TRBJ2-2; TRBD2 matches 12 bases. The germline V gene has CDR1 SGHDN and CDR2 FVKESK. V was pared by 2 bases and J by 8 bases, with 3 bases of the junction left unmatched. The CDR3 is 15 residues long. Here the CDR3 DNA reads TGTGCCAGCAGCCAATCTAGCGGGGGGGCTGGGGAGCTGTTTTTT. It specifies CASSQSSGGAGELFF.

The chain couples TRBV6-2 or TRBV6-3 to TRBJ2-7; TRBD1 aligns across 8 bases. The trim removed 6 bases at V and 6 bases at J, leaving 10 bases unmatched. The CDR3 length is 14 residues. In germline, CDR1 is MNHEY, CDR2 SVGEGT. In DNA form, the CDR3 reads TGTGCCAGCAGCACGTGGGATGACAGGGGCGAGCAGTACTTC. Translation gives CASSTWDDRGEQYF.

This clone came up once. The chain is built from TRBV11-3 and TRBJ1-1, with a weak D call TRBD1 (6 bases). V was trimmed by 5 bases and J by 8 bases, leaving 15 bases between them. CDR1 and CDR2 (germline): SGHNT, YENEEA. CDR3 length: 13 amino acids. CDR3 amino acids: CASSPGTGIEAFF. The CDR3 DNA follows: TGTGCCAGCAGCCCCGGTACAGGGATAGAAGCTTTCTTT.

The chain is built from TRBV5-1 and TRBJ2-3, with 7 bases aligning to TRBD1. The CDR3 consists of 13 residues. J was trimmed by 6 bases and V by 4 bases; bases with no gene match: 5. Looked up from germline, CDR1 is SGHRS and CDR2 is YFSETQ. CDR3 sequence: CASSGTGEDTQYF. CDR3 sequence (DNA): TGCGCCAGCAGCGGAACAGGGGAGGATACGCAGTATTTT.

The chain combines TRBV20-1 with TRBJ2-1; D is perhaps TRBD2 (6 bases). This CDR3 comprises 11 residues. Trimming left V 6 bases short and J 10 bases short, with 13 bases between. Per the germline V gene, CDR1 is DFQATT and CDR2 is SNEGSKA (reference sequence). The CDR3 DNA is TGCAGTGCCTGGGGAGGAAGCGAGCAGTTCTTC. It yields the protein CSAWGGSEQFF.

The chain employs TRBV11-2 and TRBJ2-6; maybe TRBD2 (5 bases). CDR1 and CDR2 from the germline V gene are SGHAT and FQNNGV. The CDR3 consists of 16 residues. Trimming cost V 4 bases and J 0 bases, with 10 bases left between them. CDR3 residues: CASSSERSSGANVLTF. The CDR3 DNA is TGTGCCAGCAGCTCTGAGCGGAGCTCTGGGGCCAACGTCCTGACTTTC.

This clone was recorded once. V is TRBV19 and J is TRBJ1-2, with TRBD1 identical over 9 bases. The CDR3 consists of 15 residues. Per the germline V gene, CDR1 is LNHDA and CDR2 is SQIVND (reference sequence). The trim removed 5 bases at V and 4 bases at J, leaving 8 bases unmatched. This chain's CDR3 is CASSPRTGEAYGYTF. The CDR3 DNA follows: TGTGCCAGTAGTCCCCGGACAGGGGAGGCCTATGGCTACACCTTC.

This clone was counted only a few times. The CDR3 spells CASSWGKGTGNEKLFF. CDR3 sequence (DNA): TGTGCCAGCAGCTGGGGGAAGGGGACAGGGAATGAAAAACTGTTTTTT. The rearrangement joins TRBV5-8 to TRBJ1-4; TRBD1 matches at 9 bases. CDR1 SGHTS and CDR2 YDEGEE come from the germline V gene. Trimming took 3 bases from V and 5 from J; bases not matched to a gene: 8. This CDR3 region has 16 residues. Full variable domain (missing parts from reference TRBV5-8 and TRBJ1-4): EAGVTQSPTHLIKTRGQQATLRCSPISGHTSVYWYQQALGLGLQFLLWYDEGEERNRGNFPPRFSGRQFPNYSSELNVNALELEDSALYLCASSWGKGTGNEKLFFGSGTQLSVL.

The gene calls are TRBV19 and TRBJ2-5; D might be TRBD1 (5 bases). This CDR3 is built from 15 residues. Trimming left V 1 base short and J 5 bases short, with 14 bases between. Germline V gives CDR1 LNHDA, CDR2 SQIVND (reference sequence). This chain's CDR3 is CASSIGVGVGETQYF. CDR3 coding DNA: TGTGCCAGTAGTATAGGGGTAGGGGTTGGGGAGACCCAGTACTTC. Drawing the rest from reference TRBV19 and TRBJ2-5, the complete variable domain is DGGITQSPKYLFRKEGQNVTLSCEQNLNHDAMYWYRQDPGQGLRLIYYSQIVNDFQKGDIAEGYSVSREKKESFPLTVTSAQKNPTAFYLCASSIGVGVGETQYFGPGTRLLVL.

Written as DNA, the CDR3 is TGTGCCAGCAGCCAAACACAGGGCCAGGGCACTGAAGCTTTCTTT. This translates into CASSQTQGQGTEAFF. The rearrangement uses TRBV3-1 (or the pseudogene TRBV3-2) and TRBJ1-1; D is possibly TRBD1 (6 bases). V was cut by 2 bases and J by 4 bases, with 14 bases left in between. Germline CDR1 LGHDT, CDR2 YNNKEL (reference sequence). The CDR3 is 15 amino acids.